This entry lists 27 T cell receptor beta chains sequenced from one sample in a study of T cell responses to AZD1222 COVID-19 vaccine. Generated by immunoSEQ multiplex PCR, the TCRdb table keeps only in-frame clones and is missing some. Here the sample spans about 110,000 clones, approximately 87% being singletons. The specimen comprised peripheral blood, sampled on day 0 of AZD1222 vaccination. All receptors derive from an adult in good health.

This clone was seen just once. This rearrangement joins TRBV5-4 to TRBJ2-1, with TRBD1 identical over 7 bases. Losses at the gene ends were 0 bases for V and 10 bases for J; bases not matched to a gene: 1. This CDR3 is built from 12 residues. The germline CDR1 and CDR2 sequences are SGHNT and YYREEE (reference sequence). The DNA for the CDR3 is TGTGCCAGCAGCTTGGAGGGGGCGGAGCAGTTCTTC. Encoded protein: CASSLEGAEQFF.

J is TRBJ1-3 and V is TRBV28; tentative D call: TRBD1 (5 bases). Trimming shortened V by 6 bases and J by 0 bases, and 9 bases separated the two germline ends. Germline V CDR1 and CDR2: MDHEN, SYDVKM. This CDR3 is built from 14 residues. The CDR3 spells CASRSGHSGNTIYF. For the CDR3, the DNA is TGTGCCAGCAGGAGCGGACACTCTGGAAACACCATATATTTT.

J is TRBJ2-7 and V is TRBV24-1; the match to TRBD1 covers 11 bases. After removal of 2 bases from V and 3 bases from J, the junction contained 2 bases not matched to a gene. The CDR3 is 15 residues long. The germline V gene has CDR1 KGHDR and CDR2 SFDVKD. CDR3 sequence: CATSDYGTGGYEQYF. For the CDR3, the DNA is TGTGCCACCAGTGATTACGGGACAGGGGGCTACGAGCAGTACTTC.

The chain links TRBV5-1 to TRBJ2-7; 9 bases are a match to TRBD2. Trimming removed 4 bases from V and 0 bases from J; junction bases left unmatched: 8. Looked up from germline, CDR1 is SGHRS and CDR2 is YFSETQ. The CDR3 length is 16 residues. The CDR3 loop reads CASSQSPSGTSYEQYF. The CDR3 DNA is TGCGCCAGCAGCCAATCCCCTAGCGGGACCTCCTACGAGCAGTACTTC.

This rearrangement joins TRBV10-1 to TRBJ2-2; no definite D call. From germline, CDR1 is WNHNN and CDR2 SYGVQD (reference sequence). Trimming stripped 4 bases from V and 7 bases from J, with 7 bases between. CDR3 length equals 12 residues. The CDR3 sequence: CASSGAGGELFF. The DNA of the CDR3 is TGCGCCAGCAGTGGGGCCGGCGGGGAGCTGTTTTTT.

The chain uses TRBV5-1 and TRBJ2-7, with 9 bases fitting TRBD1. V was pared by 6 bases and J by 6 bases, with 10 bases of the junction left unmatched. This CDR3 comprises 14 residues. Germline V gene lookup returns CDR1 SGHRS and CDR2 YFSETQ. CDR3 sequence (DNA): TGCGCCAGCACGTCCGGGACAGGGCCCCCCGAGCAGTACTTC. This sequence encodes CASTSGTGPPEQYF.

The chain is built from TRBV7-3 and TRBJ1-6, with 7 bases fitting TRBD1. V shed 5 bases, J shed 6 bases, and the junction held 13 bases outside the gene matches. The length of the CDR3 is 17 residues. Looked up from germline, CDR1 is SGHTA and CDR2 is FQGTGA. CDR3 DNA sequence: TGTGCCAGCAGCCCTACATACAGGGGAGAAAGTAATTCACCCCTCCACTTT. This translates into CASSPTYRGESNSPLHF.

Regarding this clone: The sample has other DNA sequences that encode this CDR3 too. The chain recombines TRBV5-1 with TRBJ1-1; D ambiguous. The CDR3 covers 13 residues. From germline, CDR1 is SGHRS and CDR2 YFSETQ. Trimming removed 0 bases from V and 1 base from J, with 4 bases in between. The CDR3 is CASSLGGNTEAFF. The CDR3 region has the DNA TGCGCCAGCAGCTTGGGAGGGAACACTGAAGCTTTCTTT.

The J gene is TRBJ1-2, the V gene TRBV18; 10 bases match TRBD1. The germline V gene has CDR1 KGHSH and CDR2 LQKENI. V lost 3 bases, J lost 4 bases, and 5 bases stayed unmatched. The CDR3 runs to 15 residues. CDR3 sequence reads: CASSPATGGGYGYTF. The CDR3 DNA is TGTGCCAGCTCACCCGCGACAGGGGGCGGCTATGGCTACACCTTC.

This sequence joins TRBV29-1 and TRBJ2-1; D possibly corresponds to TRBD1 (5 bases). Germline V gene sequence: CDR1 SQVTM, CDR2 ANQGSEA. The V gene lost 6 bases and the J gene lost 3 bases, with 9 bases spanning the gap. The CDR3 runs 12 residues. For the CDR3, the DNA is TGCAGCGTATCCAGGGACTACAATGAGCAGTTCTTC. Its translation is CSVSRDYNEQFF.

V is TRBV6-5 and J is TRBJ1-6; D not resolved. V was pared by 6 bases and J by 5 bases, with 11 bases between. Germline lookup yields CDR1 MNHEY and CDR2 SVGAGI. The length of the CDR3 is 14 residues. The CDR3 loop reads CASRTSRNNSPLHF. The DNA for the CDR3 is TGTGCCAGCAGGACCTCTCGCAATAATTCACCCCTCCACTTT.

This clone was counted once. V and J are TRBV5-5 and TRBJ2-1, with 8 bases matching TRBD2. V was clipped by 0 bases and J by 3 bases; unmatched bases: 2. CDR1 and CDR2 (germline): SGHKS, YYEKEE (reference sequence). This CDR3 contains 15 residues. The CDR3 DNA is TGTGCCAGCAGCTTGGGGCGGGAGGTCTACAATGAGCAGTTCTTC. It specifies CASSLGREVYNEQFF.

The chain couples TRBV4-1 to TRBJ1-1; perhaps TRBD1 as D (6 bases). Germline V CDR1 and CDR2: MGHRA, YSYEKL. Deletions cut 0 bases from V and 1 base from J, with 15 bases between. The CDR3 runs 17 residues. The CDR3 here is CASSQDQGRRRNTEAFF. In DNA, the CDR3 is TGCGCCAGCAGCCAAGATCAGGGGAGGCGGCGGAACACTGAAGCTTTCTTT.

V and J are TRBV7-7 and TRBJ2-1; D is undetermined. Looked up from germline, CDR1 is SSHAT and CDR2 is FNYEAQ (reference sequence). V lost 5 bases, J lost 0 bases, and 11 bases lay in between. CDR3 length equals 15 residues. This CDR3 is CASSATQSSYNEQFF. CDR3 DNA: TGTGCCAGCAGCGCCACTCAGAGCTCCTACAATGAGCAGTTCTTC.

As for this clone: The same CDR3 is also encoded by other DNA sequences in this sample. This sequence joins TRBV5-1 and TRBJ2-1; no definite D call. Germline CDR1 and CDR2: SGHRS and YFSETQ. V was trimmed by 0 bases and J by 0 bases, leaving 4 bases between them. The length of the CDR3 is 14 residues. The CDR3 region is CASSLVSSYNEQFF. CDR3 bases: TGCGCCAGCAGCTTGGTCTCCTCCTACAATGAGCAGTTCTTC. Full variable domain (rest looked up from reference TRBV5-1 and TRBJ2-1): KAGVTQTPRYLIKTRGQQVTLSCSPISGHRSVSWYQQTPGQGLQFLFEYFSETQRNKGNFPGRFSGRQFSNSRSEMNVSTLELGDSALYLCASSLVSSYNEQFFGPGTRLTVL.

The rearrangement links TRBV19 to TRBJ1-1; D gene ambiguous. The CDR3 length is 10 residues. Germline V gene lookup returns CDR1 LNHDA and CDR2 SQIVND (reference sequence). The V gene lost 10 bases and the J gene lost 5 bases, with 8 bases spanning the gap. The CDR3 protein is CANGETEAFF. In DNA, the CDR3 is TGTGCCAACGGGGAAACTGAAGCTTTCTTT.

The chain joins TRBV18 to TRBJ1-1; 7 positions match TRBD1. Looked up from germline, CDR1 is KGHSH and CDR2 is LQKENI. Unmatched junction bases numbered 1, after V lost 2 bases and J lost 1 base. The CDR3 has 14 residues. The CDR3 sequence: CASSPGQENTEAFF. CDR3 in DNA: TGTGCCAGCTCACCAGGACAGGAGAACACTGAAGCTTTCTTT.

The V gene is TRBV11-3, the J gene TRBJ2-1; D could derive from TRBD1 or TRBD2 (5 bases each). The length of the CDR3 is 15 residues. The germline gives CDR1 SGHNT, CDR2 YENEEA. With 6 bases removed from V and 9 bases from J, the gap between germline ends came to 21 bases. In nucleotides, the CDR3 is TGTGCCAGCAGTCTGACGGGGCCCGCGTCAGGTGAGCAGTTCTTC. Translating gives CASSLTGPASGEQFF.

This clone is a singleton in its sample. The chain uses TRBV5-1 and TRBJ1-2, with TRBD1 identical over 8 bases. Germline trimming cut 4 bases from V and 3 bases from J; bases unmatched to any gene: 2. Looked up from germline, CDR1 is SGHRS and CDR2 is YFSETQ. CDR3 length: 13 amino acids. In DNA form, the CDR3 reads TGCGCCAGCAGCGCACAGGGGGACTATGGCTACACCTTC. Amino acids: CASSAQGDYGYTF.

This clone was seen a few times. This sequence joins TRBV10-3 and TRBJ1-5; 7 positions match TRBD1. Germline loops: CDR1 ENHRY, CDR2 SYGVKD. The CDR3 spans 15 residues. The J segment lost 2 bases and the V segment lost 1 base, leaving 2 bases of the junction unmatched. The CDR3 nucleotides are TGTGCCATCAGTGAGTACACAGGGGGCAATCAGCCCCAGCATTTT. It yields the protein CAISEYTGGNQPQHF.

In this sample, this clone turned up once. This chain uses TRBV2 with TRBJ2-3; 9 bases map to TRBD2. CDR3 length: 19 residues. Germline trimming cut 3 bases from V and 4 bases from J; bases unmatched to any gene: 17. Germline V gene lookup returns CDR1 SNHLY and CDR2 FYNNEI. The CDR3 DNA is TGTGCCAGCAGTGATAGTTGGTCTAGCGGGAATGCCGGCGCAGATACGCAGTATTTT. Translated, it gives CASSDSWSSGNAGADTQYF.

The rearrangement links TRBV5-1 to TRBJ1-1, with D possibly being TRBD1 (6 bases). V was shortened by 3 bases and J by 1 base, with 13 bases between the two germline ends. Germline CDR1 and CDR2: SGHRS and YFSETQ. CDR3 length: 15 residues. CDR3 loop: CASSWRTGRNTEAFF. DNA for the CDR3: TGCGCCAGCAGCTGGAGAACAGGGCGGAACACTGAAGCTTTCTTT.

This clone appeared a single time. The V call is TRBV4-1, the J call TRBJ1-2; D ambiguous. The V and J ends lost 0 bases and 2 bases respectively, with 10 bases between them. In germline, CDR1 is MGHRA, CDR2 YSYEKL. CDR3 size: 15 residues. The CDR3 here is CASSQDPSGNYGYTF. The DNA for the CDR3 is TGCGCCAGCAGCCAAGATCCTTCAGGCAACTATGGCTACACCTTC.

This chain joins TRBV18 and TRBJ1-1; 9 bases align to TRBD1. This CDR3 has 16 residues. CDR1 and CDR2 from the germline V gene are KGHSH and LQKENI. J lost 0 bases, V lost 3 bases, and 5 bases had no gene match. In DNA form, the CDR3 reads TGTGCCAGCTCACCTCAGGACAGGGGAATGAACACTGAAGCTTTCTTT. Its protein is CASSPQDRGMNTEAFF.

This chain uses TRBV24-1 with TRBJ2-3; D remains unclear. Trimming removed 2 bases from V and 2 bases from J, with 10 bases in between. CDR1 and CDR2 from the germline V gene are KGHDR and SFDVKD. This CDR3 is 15 amino acids long. CDR3 amino acids: CATSDYGGTTDTQYF. Here the CDR3 DNA reads TGTGCCACCAGTGATTACGGCGGAACCACAGATACGCAGTATTTT.

This chain uses TRBV29-1 with TRBJ1-5; D is ambiguous. Trimming removed 6 bases at V and 0 bases at J, with 9 bases between. This CDR3 spans 13 amino acids. CDR1 and CDR2 (germline): SQVTM, ANQGSEA. CDR3: CSVETNSNQPQHF. The CDR3 region has the DNA TGCAGCGTGGAGACAAATAGCAATCAGCCCCAGCATTTT.

The chain links TRBV5-6 to TRBJ1-2; 10 bases map to TRBD1. The CDR3 extends over 13 amino acids. Germline values: CDR1 SGHDT, CDR2 YYEEEE. V lost 3 bases, J lost 8 bases, and 4 bases stayed unmatched. Here the CDR3 DNA reads TGTGCCAGCAGCTCGGGGACAGGGGAGGGCTACACCTTC. Translating it yields CASSSGTGEGYTF.